Listed here are 15 T cell receptor beta chains from one sample, sequenced in a study of blood T cell repertoires in COVID-19. Sequencing was performed with immunoSEQ multiplex PCR; in TCRdb, only in-frame clones are kept and a portion is missing. The sample has 150,000 or so clones; more than 75% are singletons. Sequences were obtained from peripheral blood. The receptors come from a man between 60 and 75 years old with COVID-19, enrolled during active disease.

Written as DNA, the CDR3 is TGTGCCTGGAGGCCCCAAATGAGGTTTGGCTACACCTTC. It specifies CAWRPQMRFGYTF. The chain joins TRBV30 to TRBJ1-2; D unclear. The germline CDR1 and CDR2 sequences are GTSNPN and SVGIG (reference sequence). V was shortened by 3 bases and J by 7 bases, with 15 bases between the two germline ends. This CDR3 has 13 residues.

This clone came up a few times. J is TRBJ1-1 and V is TRBV24-1; 8 bases are shared with TRBD1. CDR3 length: 16 amino acids. J gave up 0 bases and V 2 bases, and 4 bases lay outside the gene matches. Germline CDR1 is KGHDR and CDR2 is SFDVKD. The CDR3 bases are TGTGCCACCAGTGATTCACGACAGGGGATGAACACTGAAGCTTTCTTT. Residues: CATSDSRQGMNTEAFF.

V gene TRBV3-1 (or the pseudogene TRBV3-2) combines with J gene TRBJ1-1; D is undetermined. V was trimmed by 4 bases and J by 0 bases, leaving 12 bases between them. CDR3 length: 15 residues. CDR1 is LGHDT and CDR2 is YNNKEL in the germline V gene (reference sequence). The CDR3 region has the DNA TGTGCCAGCAGCCCCAAGAGGGCGTTGAACACTGAAGCTTTCTTT. Encoded protein: CASSPKRALNTEAFF.

This chain joins TRBV6-2 or TRBV6-3 and TRBJ2-3, with 10 bases matching TRBD1. Germline CDR1 and CDR2: MNHEY and SVGEGT. V was clipped by 5 bases and J by 4 bases; unmatched bases: 3. The CDR3 covers 14 residues. The CDR3 nucleotides read TGTGCCAGCAGTAGGACAGGGGGGGCAGATACGCAGTATTTT. Its protein is CASSRTGGADTQYF.

The chain recombines TRBV15 with TRBJ1-1, with TRBD1 matching over 9 bases. Germline V gives CDR1 LNHNV, CDR2 YYDKDF (reference sequence). V was pared by 2 bases and J by 4 bases, with 5 bases of the junction left unmatched. The CDR3 has 15 amino acids. As DNA, the CDR3 is TGTGCCACCAGCAGACCACAGGGGGCTGGCACTGAAGCTTTCTTT. Translated, it gives CATSRPQGAGTEAFF.

The chain employs TRBV19 and TRBJ1-1, with TRBD1 matching over 7 bases. The length of the CDR3 is 13 residues. The germline V gene encodes CDR1 LNHDA and CDR2 SQIVND (reference sequence). J lost 4 bases, V lost 4 bases, and 3 bases had no gene match. This CDR3 reads CASSTQGGTEAFF. The CDR3 DNA sequence: TGTGCCAGTAGTACTCAGGGGGGCACTGAAGCTTTCTTT.

The chain recombines TRBV6-1 with TRBJ1-4; D unclear. This CDR3 is 16 amino acids long. V lost 0 bases, J lost 1 base, and 9 bases lay in between. Per the germline V gene, CDR1 is MNHNS and CDR2 is SASEGT. For the CDR3, the DNA is TGTGCCAGCAGTGAAGCAGGGAGGAAAACTAATGAAAAACTGTTTTTT. This translates into CASSEAGRKTNEKLFF.

Concerning this clone itself: This sample includes further DNA sequences coding for the same CDR3. V and J are TRBV27 and TRBJ2-7; 7 bases are a match to TRBD2. In germline, CDR1 is MNHEY, CDR2 SMNVEV (reference sequence). Unmatched junction bases numbered 4, after V lost 6 bases and J lost 2 bases. The CDR3 runs 13 residues. Written as DNA, the CDR3 is TGTGCCAGCAGCCTTAGCGGGCCCTACGAGCAGTACTTC. Encoded protein: CASSLSGPYEQYF.

The chain has TRBV28 and TRBJ2-7, with 8 positions matching TRBD2. CDR1 is MDHEN, CDR2 SYDVKM, per germline. The J segment lost 0 bases and the V segment lost 1 base, leaving 11 bases of the junction unmatched. There are 18 residues in the CDR3. The CDR3 loop is CASSLFGPGGGNSYEQYF. In DNA form, the CDR3 reads TGTGCCAGCAGTTTATTTGGCCCGGGCGGGGGGAACTCCTACGAGCAGTACTTC.

This rearrangement joins TRBV7-9 to TRBJ2-1; 7 nucleotides line up with TRBD1. Trimming removed 1 base from V and 9 bases from J; junction bases left unmatched: 9. The CDR3 consists of 15 residues. Germline V CDR1 and CDR2: SEHNR, FQNEAQ (reference sequence). CDR3 coding DNA: TGTGCCAGCAGCTTAGGGCAGGGGGTTATCGTTGAGCAGTTCTTC. Translated, it gives CASSLGQGVIVEQFF. The full variable domain, its missing parts supplied by reference TRBV7-9 and TRBJ2-1, is DTGVSQNPRHKITKRGQNVTFRCDPISEHNRLYWYRQTLGQGPEFLTYFQNEAQLEKSRLLSDRFSAERPKGSFSTLEIQRTEQGDSAMYLCASSLGQGVIVEQFFGPGTRLTVL.

V usage is TRBV24-1 and J usage is TRBJ2-5, with D perhaps matching TRBD1 (5 bases). The CDR3 consists of 16 residues. The ends were cut back, 2 bases at V and 1 base at J, with 13 bases in the middle. Germline loops: CDR1 KGHDR, CDR2 SFDVKD. The CDR3 DNA reads TGTGCCACCAGTGATTCTTCCAGGGTGATCCAAGAGACCCAGTACTTC. This sequence encodes CATSDSSRVIQETQYF.

The gene calls are TRBV27 and TRBJ2-7; 9 nucleotides align to TRBD1. After removal of 2 bases from V and 5 bases from J, the junction contained 4 bases not matched to a gene. Per germline, CDR1 MNHEY and CDR2 SMNVEV (reference sequence). The CDR3 loop spans 14 amino acids. CDR3 amino acids: CASSLRGQGHEQYF. As DNA, the CDR3 is TGTGCCAGCAGTTTAAGGGGACAGGGCCACGAGCAGTACTTC.

This chain uses TRBV28 with TRBJ2-3; a possible D gene is TRBD1 (6 bases). There are 16 residues in the CDR3. V was clipped by 8 bases and J by 0 bases, with 18 bases between them. Germline V CDR1 and CDR2: MDHEN, SYDVKM. DNA of the CDR3: TGTGCCAGCCCACCCGCCGGGACAATAAGCACAGATACGCAGTATTTT. This encodes CASPPAGTISTDTQYF.

The CDR3 loop reads CASSPRDSFRETQYF. The CDR3 nucleotides read TGTGCCAGCTCGCCTAGGGACAGCTTCCGAGAGACCCAGTACTTC. The chain joins TRBV18 to TRBJ2-5; 7 nucleotides match TRBD1. Losses at the gene ends were 6 bases for V and 4 bases for J; bases not matched to a gene: 11. The CDR3 totals 15 residues. In germline, CDR1 is KGHSH, CDR2 LQKENI.

The rearrangement links TRBV7-2 to TRBJ2-3, with a tentative D call TRBD2 (8 bases). In germline, CDR1 is SGHTA, CDR2 FQGNSA. The CDR3 spans 16 residues. The V and J ends lost 5 bases and 6 bases respectively, with 21 bases between them. The CDR3 coding sequence is TGTGCCAGCAGCGCGACAGGGTTCGGGAGGGCCGATACGCAGTATTTT. Translated, it gives CASSATGFGRADTQYF.